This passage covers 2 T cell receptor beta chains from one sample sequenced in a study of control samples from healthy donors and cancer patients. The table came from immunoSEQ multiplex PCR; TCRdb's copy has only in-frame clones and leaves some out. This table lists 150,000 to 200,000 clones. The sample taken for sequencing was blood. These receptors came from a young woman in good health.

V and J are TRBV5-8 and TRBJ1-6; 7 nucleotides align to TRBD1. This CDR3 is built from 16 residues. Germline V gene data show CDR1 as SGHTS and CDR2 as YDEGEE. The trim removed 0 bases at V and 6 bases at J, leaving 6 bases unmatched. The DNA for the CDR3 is TGTGCCAGCAGCTTGGACAGGGGAGTGCCTAATTCACCCCTCCACTTT. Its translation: CASSLDRGVPNSPLHF.

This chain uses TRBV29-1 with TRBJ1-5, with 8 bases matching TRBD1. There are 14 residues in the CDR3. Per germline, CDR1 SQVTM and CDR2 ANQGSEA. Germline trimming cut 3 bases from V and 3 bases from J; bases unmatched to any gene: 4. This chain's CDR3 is CSVEDRVNNQPQHF. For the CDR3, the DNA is TGCAGCGTTGAGGACAGGGTGAACAATCAGCCCCAGCATTTT.